Sequencing of this T cell receptor (beta chain) was carried out in a study of blood T cell repertoires in COVID-19. Overall study context: The samples span acute and convalescent COVID-19 from the United States, Italy and Spain.

Looked up from germline, CDR1 is SGHNT and CDR2 is YYREEE (reference sequence). The CDR3 spans 15 residues. V lost 0 bases to trimming and J lost 1 base, with 10 bases between them. The study recruited people aged roughly 18 to 89 years across approximately 24 US areas. Recovered participants had two consecutive negative NP/OP PCR tests, healthcare professional clearance, or symptom resolution. Per the original data handling: Using reference gene primer amplification, nucleated cell counts were estimated. Only in-frame clones appear in the TCRdb table, and some are missing; sequencing was by immunoSEQ multiplex PCR. V and J calls and clone size are copied from that table; D and trimming were computed from the DNA. The sample contains fewer than 400,000 clones, roughly 90% of which appear only once.

The rearrangement uses TRBV5-4 and TRBJ1-1, with a weak D call TRBD1 (5 bases). The receptor's source is a young woman who had recovered from COVID-19. Source material: PBMCs or T cells enriched from blood (not recorded which). The CDR3 coding sequence is TGTGCCAGCAGCTTGGAGCAGGGTTCGAACACTGAAGCTTTCTTT. Its protein product is CASSLEQGSNTEAFF.